The 10 T cell receptor beta chains presented below share a single source sample, sequenced in a study of identical twins. TCRdb called the 5' RACE reads again in MiXCR, with one record for every CDR3 protein. The sample lists around 300,000 distinct CDR3 sequences, under 9.5% occurring once. The same data also went into a second study, on yellow fever vaccine responses in identical twins.

The specimen was memory (CD45RO+) T cells sorted from blood. Every receptor here comes from a woman aged 18-29 years in good health.

Only a few counts were recorded for this clonotype. V gene TRBV19 combines with J gene TRBJ1-1, with TRBD1 matching 7 bases. The CDR3 loop spans 14 amino acids. CDR1 LNHDA and CDR2 SQIVND come from the germline V gene (reference sequence). V shed 6 bases and J 7 bases; nucleotides not matched to a gene: 11. The CDR3 coding sequence is TGTGCCAGTAGCCTGACAGGGCGGAAGGGTGAAGCTTTCTTT. Amino acid sequence: CASSLTGRKGEAFF.

V is TRBV5-1 and J is TRBJ2-7; TRBD2 aligns across 10 bases. V lost 4 bases and J lost 6; bases outside the gene matches: 7. Per the germline V gene, CDR1 is SGHRS and CDR2 is YFSETQ. This CDR3 is 14 amino acids long. Written as DNA, the CDR3 is TGCGCCAGCAGCCAAGCGGGGGGGCGGGGCGAGCAGTACGTC. Translation: CASSQAGGRGEQYV.

The sample holds a few counts of this clonotype. The chain recombines TRBV15 with TRBJ2-7; D unresolved. V gave up 1 base and J gave up 7 bases, with 8 bases separating them. In germline, CDR1 is LNHNV, CDR2 YYDKDF (reference sequence). This CDR3 has 12 residues. The CDR3 bases are TGTGCCACCAGCAGAGGTCTTGGAGAGCAGTACTTC. It yields the protein CATSRGLGEQYF.

This clonotype was observed at least ten times. V is TRBV4-1 and J is TRBJ2-1, with TRBD1 matching 7 bases. V trimming: 1 base; J trimming: 0 bases; junction bases outside the gene matches: 9. Germline V gene data show CDR1 as MGHRA and CDR2 as YSYEKL. CDR3 size: 18 residues. CDR3 coding DNA: TGCGCCAGCAGCCAAGCGATAGGGGGCGAGCTCTCCTACAATGAGCAGTTCTTC. Translating it yields CASSQAIGGELSYNEQFF.

This sequence joins TRBV4-2 and TRBJ2-2; 10 nucleotides match TRBD2. V lost 1 base to trimming and J lost 6 bases; unmatched junction nucleotides: 8. The CDR3 has 17 amino acids. The germline V gene encodes CDR1 LGHNA and CDR2 YNFKEQ. This CDR3 reads CASSQVMQREGPGELFF. The CDR3 nucleotides are TGTGCCAGCAGCCAAGTAATGCAGCGGGAGGGGCCCGGGGAGCTGTTTTTT.

This clonotype occurred a few times. The rearrangement uses TRBV6-1 and TRBJ1-5; possible D gene TRBD1, 5 bases. Germline V gene sequence: CDR1 MNHNS, CDR2 SASEGT. Deletions cut 6 bases from V and 9 bases from J, with 18 bases between. The CDR3 extends over 14 amino acids. As DNA, the CDR3 is TGTGCCAGCAGCCCCCGCACCGGGGGTTGGCCCCAGCATTTT. Its protein product is CASSPRTGGWPQHF.

The genes are TRBV7-2 and TRBJ1-1, with a tentative D call TRBD1 (6 bases). The germline gives CDR1 SGHTA, CDR2 FQGNSA. The CDR3 length is 12 residues. V dropped 5 bases and J dropped 13 bases, with 17 bases sitting between them. This chain's CDR3 is CASSRSGGADFF. Here the CDR3 DNA reads TGTGCCAGCAGCCGAAGCGGGGGGGCAGATTTCTTT. Complete variable domain (other parts from reference TRBV7-2 and TRBJ1-1): GAGVSQSPSNKVTEKGKDVELRCDPISGHTALYWYRQSLGQGLEFLIYFQGNSAPDKSGLPSDRFSAERTGGSVSTLTIQRTQQEDSAVYLCASSRSGGADFFGQGTRLTVV.

This clonotype was counted many times. The gene calls are TRBV12-3 or TRBV12-4 and TRBJ2-3; TRBD2 aligns across 12 bases. The CDR3 is 17 amino acids. V dropped 4 bases and J dropped 4; count of bases not matched to a gene: 9. The CDR3 here is CASSWLAGGPGADTQYF. CDR3 nucleotide sequence: TGTGCCAGCAGTTGGCTAGCGGGAGGGCCCGGCGCAGATACGCAGTATTTT.

This clonotype has a handful of counts. J is TRBJ2-3 and V is TRBV7-3, with no clear D. This CDR3 has 15 amino acids. Germline V gene sequence: CDR1 SGHTA, CDR2 FQGTGA. V lost 1 base and J lost 0, with 8 bases in between. The CDR3 DNA is TGTGCCAGCAGCTTAATAGGTCTGAGCACAGATACGCAGTATTTT. This gives the protein CASSLIGLSTDTQYF.

V is TRBV6-5 and J is TRBJ1-4; tentatively, D is TRBD1 (6 bases). In germline, CDR1 is MNHEY, CDR2 SVGAGI. Trimming took 0 bases from V and 7 from J, leaving 9 bases between them. This CDR3 has 14 amino acids. The CDR3 DNA is TGTGCCAGCAGTTACTCCCAGGGGCGTGAAAAACTGTTTTTT. Protein sequence: CASSYSQGREKLFF.